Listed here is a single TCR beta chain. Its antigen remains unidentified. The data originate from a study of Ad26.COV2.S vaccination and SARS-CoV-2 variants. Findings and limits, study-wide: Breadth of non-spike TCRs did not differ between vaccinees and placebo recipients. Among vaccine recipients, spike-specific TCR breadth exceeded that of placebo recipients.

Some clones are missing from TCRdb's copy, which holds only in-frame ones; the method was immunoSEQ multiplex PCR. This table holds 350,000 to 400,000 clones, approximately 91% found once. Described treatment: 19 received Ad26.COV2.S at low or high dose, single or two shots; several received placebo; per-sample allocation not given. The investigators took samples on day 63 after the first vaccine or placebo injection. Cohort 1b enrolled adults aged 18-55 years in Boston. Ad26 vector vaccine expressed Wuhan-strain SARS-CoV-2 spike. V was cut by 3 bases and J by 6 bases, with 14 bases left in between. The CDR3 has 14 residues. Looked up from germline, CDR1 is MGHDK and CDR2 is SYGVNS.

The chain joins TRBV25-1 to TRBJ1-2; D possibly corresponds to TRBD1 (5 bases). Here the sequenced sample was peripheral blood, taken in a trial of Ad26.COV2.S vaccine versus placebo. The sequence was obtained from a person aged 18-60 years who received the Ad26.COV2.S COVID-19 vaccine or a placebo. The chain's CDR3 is CASSDGRTLHGYTF. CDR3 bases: TGTGCCAGCAGTGATGGAAGGACACTTCATGGCTACACCTTC.